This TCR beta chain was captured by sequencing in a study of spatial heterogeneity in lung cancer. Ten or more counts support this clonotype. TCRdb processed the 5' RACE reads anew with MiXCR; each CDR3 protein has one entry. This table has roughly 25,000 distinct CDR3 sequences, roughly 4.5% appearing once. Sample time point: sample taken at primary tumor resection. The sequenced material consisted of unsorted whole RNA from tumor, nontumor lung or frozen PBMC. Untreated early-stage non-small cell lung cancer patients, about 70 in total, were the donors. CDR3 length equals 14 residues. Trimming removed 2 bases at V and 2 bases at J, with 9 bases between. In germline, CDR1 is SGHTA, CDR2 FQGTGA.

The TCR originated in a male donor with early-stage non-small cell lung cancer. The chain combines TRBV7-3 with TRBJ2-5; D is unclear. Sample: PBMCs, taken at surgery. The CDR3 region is CASSLGPRQETQYF. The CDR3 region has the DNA TGTGCCAGCAGCTTAGGGCCTAGACAAGAGACCCAGTACTTC.